Below, 20 T cell receptor beta chains from the same sample are listed, as sequenced in a study of response to subunit inactivated influenza vaccine. TCRdb independently ran MiXCR on the RT-PCR reads; one entry per CDR3 protein. The sample has around 760,000 distinct CDR3 sequences, approximately 15% seen once. The input for sequencing was PBMCs from blood, taken 14 days before vaccination. The receptor set was obtained from a man between 45 and 60 years old who received an inactivated influenza vaccine.

The sample holds a few counts of this clonotype. The chain recombines TRBV4-3 with TRBJ1-6; D remains ambiguous. CDR1 LGHNA and CDR2 YSLEER come from the germline V gene. Trimming pared 6 bases from V and 9 bases from J, leaving 15 bases between. CDR3 length: 14 residues. The CDR3 sequence is CASSPTWRTSPLHF. The CDR3 nucleotides are TGCGCCAGCAGTCCAACTTGGAGAACTTCACCCCTCCACTTT.

This sequence joins TRBV29-1 and TRBJ2-1; TRBD2 agrees at 10 bases. V was pared by 7 bases and J by 7 bases, with 4 bases of the junction left unmatched. Germline V gene lookup returns CDR1 SQVTM and CDR2 ANQGSEA. The CDR3 has 12 residues. This chain's CDR3 is CSAGLARNEQFF. CDR3 in DNA: TGCAGCGCGGGACTAGCGAGAAATGAGCAGTTCTTC.

The table lists this clonotype with a few counts. V is TRBV19 and J is TRBJ2-6; D is perhaps TRBD2 (6 bases). The germline V gene encodes CDR1 LNHDA and CDR2 SQIVND (reference sequence). This CDR3 has 16 residues. Between the trimmed V and J ends, which lost 11 bases and 4 bases, there was a span of 21 bases. CDR3 protein: CAAHPLPGAGANVLTF. CDR3 bases: TGTGCCGCCCACCCCCTTCCGGGAGCGGGGGCCAACGTCCTGACTTTC.

The chain combines TRBV9 with TRBJ1-6; D is ambiguous. V lost 4 bases to trimming and J lost 6 bases, with 11 bases between them. This CDR3 is 14 amino acids long. Germline lookup yields CDR1 SGDLS and CDR2 YYNGEE. The DNA for the CDR3 is TGTGCCAGCAGCCCTCGGATAGTTAATTCACCCCTCCACTTT. Protein sequence: CASSPRIVNSPLHF.

The gene calls are TRBV11-2 and TRBJ2-3, with a possible D match to TRBD2 (6 bases). This CDR3 region has 18 residues. The V end lost 1 base, the J end lost 0 bases, and 17 bases lay between the germline ends. The germline V gene encodes CDR1 SGHAT and CDR2 FQNNGV. The CDR3 loop is CASSLVRAGGLSTDTQYF. In DNA form, the CDR3 reads TGTGCCAGCAGCTTAGTCCGGGCCGGGGGACTTAGCACAGATACGCAGTATTTT.

The sample holds a few counts of this clonotype. CDR3 in amino acids: CAWSPGPGELFF. The CDR3 DNA follows: TGTGCCTGGAGTCCGGGCCCCGGGGAGCTGTTTTTT. The chain uses TRBV30 and TRBJ2-2; no firm D call. The CDR3 length is 12 residues. Trimming shortened V by 2 bases and J by 6 bases, and 7 bases separated the two germline ends. The germline V gene has CDR1 GTSNPN and CDR2 SVGIG (reference sequence).

This clonotype was picked up a small number of times. V usage is TRBV18 and J usage is TRBJ2-2; no firm D call. Looked up from germline, CDR1 is KGHSH and CDR2 is LQKENI. The CDR3 covers 14 residues. V was cut by 4 bases and J by 6 bases, with 12 bases left in between. This CDR3 reads CASSLNSHPGELFF. In DNA, the CDR3 is TGTGCCAGCTCACTTAACTCCCATCCCGGGGAGCTGTTTTTT.

This clonotype was observed a handful of times. V and J are TRBV12-3 or TRBV12-4 and TRBJ1-5; D might be TRBD1 (6 bases). V lost 6 bases and J 5 bases, leaving 17 bases between the germline ends. The CDR3 spans 15 residues. The CDR3 DNA sequence: TGTGCCAGCAGCCCGGTTGCGGGGGCGCATCAGCCCCAGCATTTT. This gives the protein CASSPVAGAHQPQHF.

The chain has TRBV7-9 and TRBJ2-7; no clear D gene. CDR3 length: 11 residues. Deletions cut 3 bases from V and 5 bases from J, with 5 bases between. Germline V gives CDR1 SEHNR, CDR2 FQNEAQ (reference sequence). CDR3: CASSFGHEQYF. In DNA form, the CDR3 reads TGTGCCAGCAGCTTCGGGCACGAGCAGTACTTC.

This clonotype was counted many times. The chain joins TRBV7-3 to TRBJ2-1; 12 nucleotides align to TRBD2. Per germline, CDR1 SGHTA and CDR2 FQGTGA. Trimming removed 2 bases from V and 10 bases from J; junction bases left unmatched: 3. This CDR3 has 14 amino acids. In DNA form, the CDR3 reads TGTGCCAGCAGCTTACTCGGACTAGCGGGAGAGCAGTTCTTC. It yields the protein CASSLLGLAGEQFF. Combining the CDR3 with reference TRBV7-3 and TRBJ2-1 gives the whole variable domain GAGVSQTPSNKVTEKGKYVELRCDPISGHTALYWYRQSLGQGPEFLIYFQGTGAADDSGLPNDRFFAVRPEGSVSTLKIQRTERGDSAVYLCASSLLGLAGEQFFGPGTRLTVL.

In the case of this clonotype: A junction boundary mismatches the germline segment, possibly from a read error. The chain employs TRBV6-1 and TRBJ1-1; D gene unclear. The CDR3 has 15 amino acids. CDR1 and CDR2 (germline): MNHNS, SASEGT. CDR3 bases: TGTGCCAGCAGTCAAGCCCCGGGCCTGAACACTGAAGCTTTCTTT. Amino acids: CASSQAPGLNTEAFF.

This clonotype was counted many times. The rearrangement joins TRBV7-8 to TRBJ2-1; 13 bases line up with TRBD2. The CDR3 extends over 15 amino acids. From germline, CDR1 is SGHVS and CDR2 FQNEAQ. J was trimmed by 8 bases and V by 5 bases; bases with no gene match: 6. Written as DNA, the CDR3 is TGTGCCAGCAGCACTAGCGGGGGGGCCGGGTATGAGCAGTTCTTC. It encodes CASSTSGGAGYEQFF.

This clonotype was observed at least ten times. The chain links TRBV20-1 to TRBJ2-5; tentatively, D is TRBD1 (5 bases). V lost 0 bases, J lost 3 bases, and 8 bases lay in between. Germline CDR1 and CDR2: DFQATT and SNEGSKA (reference sequence). This CDR3 contains 13 residues. This CDR3 is CSARETEEETQYF. The CDR3, as DNA: TGCAGTGCTAGAGAGACAGAAGAAGAGACCCAGTACTTC.

This clonotype was seen more than once but under ten times. V and J are TRBV30 and TRBJ2-3; TRBD2 agrees at 9 bases. Germline V gene sequence: CDR1 GTSNPN, CDR2 SVGIG (reference sequence). The V segment lost 0 bases and the J segment 2 bases; nucleotides outside the gene matches: 6. This CDR3 has 16 residues. CDR3 nucleotide sequence: TGTGCCTGGAGTGTTCCGAGCGGGGGGATCACAGATACGCAGTATTTT. This codes for CAWSVPSGGITDTQYF.

This chain connects TRBV18 to TRBJ1-1; maybe TRBD1 (5 bases). The germline CDR1 and CDR2 sequences are KGHSH and LQKENI. This CDR3 is 13 amino acids long. V lost 3 bases and J lost 4, with 9 bases in between. This CDR3 reads CASSPEQVTEAFF. Here the CDR3 DNA reads TGTGCCAGCTCACCGGAACAGGTCACTGAAGCTTTCTTT.

This clonotype was detected a few times. The rearrangement joins TRBV5-1 to TRBJ2-5; D possibly matches TRBD1 or TRBD2 (7 bases each). CDR1 and CDR2 (germline): SGHRS, YFSETQ. V gave up 4 bases and J gave up 2 bases, with 12 bases separating them. This CDR3 contains 14 residues. The CDR3 is CASSRQGGQETQYF. CDR3 DNA sequence: TGCGCCAGCAGCCGACAGGGAGGGCAAGAGACCCAGTACTTC.

The CDR3 DNA sequence: TGTGCCAGCTCGTTAAATCGACGGGACGGGGGTGTTGAGCAGTTCTTC. Translating gives CASSLNRRDGGVEQFF. The V call is TRBV18, the J call TRBJ2-1, with D maybe TRBD2 (6 bases). V dropped 6 bases and J dropped 9 bases, with 24 bases sitting between them. The CDR3 is made up of 16 amino acids. Germline V gives CDR1 KGHSH, CDR2 LQKENI.

This clonotype was detected a few times. This sequence joins TRBV28 and TRBJ2-1, with a tentative D call TRBD2 (5 bases). Germline CDR1 reads MDHEN; CDR2 reads SYDVKM. V lost 6 bases, J lost 6 bases, and 21 bases lay in between. This CDR3 contains 16 residues. CDR3 bases: TGTGCCAGCAGGCAGAGAGGCTCCCCTAGCCCCAATGAGCAGTTCTTC. Its protein product is CASRQRGSPSPNEQFF.

This clonotype was seen more than once but under ten times. The V call is TRBV20-1, the J call TRBJ2-1; 8 nucleotides line up with TRBD2. The CDR3 is 15 residues long. The trim removed 3 bases at V and 4 bases at J, leaving 8 bases unmatched. The germline V gene encodes CDR1 DFQATT and CDR2 SNEGSKA (reference sequence). The CDR3 nucleotides are TGCAGTGCTAGGGCGGGGTCGGGAGGGTACAATGAGCAGTTCTTC. It specifies CSARAGSGGYNEQFF.

This rearrangement joins TRBV15 to TRBJ1-5; 8 bases are a match to TRBD1. Looked up from germline, CDR1 is LNHNV and CDR2 is YYDKDF (reference sequence). This CDR3 contains 15 residues. V trimming: 0 bases; J trimming: 6 bases; junction bases outside the gene matches: 4. Here the CDR3 reads CATSRDGQGGQPQHF. The CDR3 nucleotides read TGTGCCACCAGCAGAGATGGACAGGGAGGTCAGCCCCAGCATTTT.